The entry that follows covers one T cell receptor beta chain sequence. Its antigen is unidentified. This sample was included in a study of blood T cells in healthy people across ages. Study observations and caveats: Both higher diversity and more naive CD4+ cells marked long-lived donors when set against aged donors.

Combining a sample-barcoded 5' primer with a J-beta primer mix, a second PCR ran for about 7 to 12 cycles. TCRdb fed the 5' RACE reads into MiXCR, producing one record per CDR3 protein. The repertoire holds hundreds of thousands of distinct CDR3 sequences, with around 62% as singletons. The CDR3 is 13 amino acids. The V gene's germline CDR1 is SNHLY and CDR2 FYNNEI. V was pared by 10 bases and J by 3 bases, with 15 bases between. Input material: blood. The receptor's source is a man aged 25 to 40 in good health. The gene calls are TRBV2 and TRBJ1-2; D gene uncertain. The CDR3 bases are TGTGCCAAGACGAGGGCCGAGGACTATGGCTACACCTTC. It yields the protein CAKTRAEDYGYTF.